This TCR beta chain was recovered during a study of T cells in Graves' hyperthyroidism and ophthalmopathy. Study context: Peripheral blood was drawn at first diagnosis, prior to all treatment.

Looked up from germline, CDR1 is MNHEY and CDR2 is SVGAGI. CDR3 size: 15 residues. Amplified regions were TCR beta CDR3 sequences from RNA transcripts. The primer set for the first-round RT-PCR of the TCR CDR3 was HTBI. TCRdb reprocessed the multiplex PCR reads with MiXCR, giving one entry per CDR3 protein. This table holds approximately 520,000 distinct CDR3 sequences, approximately 25% found once. On this clonotype itself: A junction boundary mismatches the germline segment, possibly from a read error.

A NOSPECS grade of at least 4, a Clinical Activity Score of at least 3 and duration under 3 months were recorded in ophthalmopathy patients. Orbital computed tomography, thyroid ultrasound, serum thyroxine and TRAb, and clinical symptoms together informed the diagnoses. The sequencing sample was made of blood. This rearrangement joins TRBV6-5 to TRBJ1-3, with D possibly TRBD1 on 6 matching bases. The sequence came from a woman in her 30s with Graves' ophthalmopathy. The CDR3 sequence is CACSNRVSSGNTIYF. The CDR3 bases are TGTGCCTGCAGTAACAGGGTCAGCTCTGGAAACACCATATATTTT.